Below are 26 T cell receptor beta chains sequenced from a single sample in a study of blood T cells in healthy people across ages. Sample-barcoded 5' priming and a J-beta primer mix drove a second PCR of about 7 to 11 cycles. TCRdb called the 5' RACE reads again in MiXCR, with one record for every CDR3 protein. The data contain 600,000 or so distinct CDR3 sequences, around 20% of them singletons. The sequencing sample was made of blood. The receptor set was obtained from a man in his 70s in good health.

Points on this clonotype: It may be a read error: a sequence one base away is much more abundant. The V and J genes are TRBV5-1 and TRBJ1-2, with TRBD1 as a possible D gene (5 bases). The V gene's germline CDR1 is SGHRS and CDR2 YFSETQ. CDR3 length equals 16 residues. The CDR3 loop is CASSPDGQPANYGCTF. For the CDR3, the DNA is TGCGCCAGCAGCCCGGACGGACAACCAGCTAACTATGGCTGCACCTTC.

On this clonotype itself: This may arise from a read error, as a much more abundant clone is one base away. This rearrangement joins TRBV12-3 or TRBV12-4 to TRBJ2-2; D not resolved. This CDR3 spans 12 amino acids. The CDR3 protein is CACSLWVGELFF. CDR3 DNA sequence: TGTGCCTGCAGTTTATGGGTCGGGGAGCTGTTTTTT.

In its sample, this clonotype was seen a few times. The chain is built from TRBV12-3 or TRBV12-4 and TRBJ1-2, with D uncertain. CDR3 length: 14 residues. The V end lost 4 bases, the J end lost 1 base, and 10 bases lay between the germline ends. The DNA for the CDR3 is TGTGCCAGCAGTTCCCCCGGAAGTAACTATGGCTACACCTTC. It encodes CASSSPGSNYGYTF.

The rearrangement uses TRBV29-1 and TRBJ2-5; TRBD1 might be the D (6 bases). The CDR3 is 12 amino acids. The V and J ends lost 5 bases and 3 bases respectively, with 10 bases between them. Germline-derived CDR1 and CDR2 are SQVTM and ANQGSEA. In DNA, the CDR3 is TGCAGCGTTATCCCAGGGGAAGAGACCCAGTACTTC. This encodes CSVIPGEETQYF.

This clonotype has just a few counts. An end of the junction differs from the germline gene, which may be a read error. The chain carries TRBV18 and TRBJ2-7; the match to TRBD1 covers 9 bases. Germline loops: CDR1 KGHSH, CDR2 LQKENI. The length of the CDR3 is 14 residues. CDR3 region: CASSPGQGSSEQYF. The CDR3 DNA reads TGTGCCAGCTCACCGGGACAGGGTTCCTCCGAGCAGTACTTC.

V usage is TRBV20-1 and J usage is TRBJ2-1; weak D call: TRBD1 (6 bases). V lost 7 bases and J lost 9, with 25 bases in between. The CDR3 contains 15 residues. Germline values: CDR1 DFQATT, CDR2 SNEGSKA (reference sequence). This CDR3 is CSVFMNGPRGGEQFF. In nucleotides, the CDR3 is TGCAGTGTTTTTATGAACGGACCGAGAGGGGGTGAGCAGTTCTTC.

This clonotype was detected once. The chain couples TRBV3-1 to TRBJ1-1, with TRBD1 identical over 7 bases. Germline CDR1 is LGHDT and CDR2 is YNNKEL (reference sequence). V trimming: 4 bases; J trimming: 4 bases; junction bases outside the gene matches: 9. This CDR3 has 15 amino acids. CDR3 sequence reads: CASSPRGGGVTEAFF. CDR3 nucleotides: TGTGCCAGCAGCCCGAGGGGAGGGGGCGTCACTGAAGCTTTCTTT.

This clonotype has a handful of counts. The chain is built from TRBV20-1 and TRBJ1-4; 8 nucleotides match TRBD1. Germline trimming cut 8 bases from V and 1 base from J; bases unmatched to any gene: 3. Germline V lookup: CDR1 DFQATT, CDR2 SNEGSKA (reference sequence). The CDR3 totals 13 residues. Here the CDR3 DNA reads TGCAGTACAACAGGGGGAACTAATGAAAAACTGTTTTTT. Encoded protein: CSTTGGTNEKLFF.

The chain is built from TRBV12-3 or TRBV12-4 and TRBJ2-5; D unresolved. The CDR3 has 11 amino acids. V lost 7 bases and J 4 bases, leaving 7 bases between the germline ends. CDR3 region: CASKGVETQYF. DNA of the CDR3: TGTGCCAGCAAGGGTGTAGAGACCCAGTACTTC.

This clonotype has just a few counts. This chain links TRBV7-9 with TRBJ2-3, with a weak D call TRBD1 (6 bases). The CDR3 is made up of 13 amino acids. V shed 4 bases and J shed 2 bases, with 7 bases lying between them. The germline gives CDR1 SEHNR, CDR2 FQNEAQ (reference sequence). Here the CDR3 reads CASSYRVTDTQYF. Here the CDR3 DNA reads TGTGCCAGCAGCTACAGGGTCACAGATACGCAGTATTTT. The full variable domain, with the rest looked up from reference TRBV7-9 and TRBJ2-3, is DTGVSQNPRHKITKRGQNVTFRCDPISEHNRLYWYRQTLGQGPEFLTYFQNEAQLEKSRLLSDRFSAERPKGSFSTLEIQRTEQGDSAMYLCASSYRVTDTQYFGPGTRLTVL.

This clonotype was seen only a few times. V is TRBV5-5 and J is TRBJ2-1; D might be TRBD2 (5 bases). The length of the CDR3 is 12 residues. In germline, CDR1 is SGHKS, CDR2 YYEKEE (reference sequence). The ends were cut back, 4 bases at V and 9 bases at J, with 11 bases in the middle. The CDR3 sequence is CASSNTRIEQFF. The DNA for the CDR3 is TGTGCCAGCAGCAATACTAGAATTGAGCAGTTCTTC.

The V and J genes are TRBV14 and TRBJ1-4, with D unclear. Deletions cut 4 bases from V and 7 bases from J, with 16 bases between. Germline CDR1 and CDR2: SGHDN and FVKESK. The CDR3 runs to 15 residues. Written as DNA, the CDR3 is TGTGCCAGCAGCCTCCGGGCCGAAGCGGTTGAAAAACTGTTTTTT. Protein product: CASSLRAEAVEKLFF.

This clonotype was seen a few times. V gene TRBV12-3 or TRBV12-4 combines with J gene TRBJ2-5, with TRBD1 as a possible D gene (6 bases). The ends were cut back, 5 bases at V and 1 base at J, with 11 bases in the middle. This CDR3 spans 14 amino acids. The CDR3 here is CASSPWTAQETQYF. CDR3 DNA: TGTGCCAGCAGTCCCTGGACAGCCCAAGAGACCCAGTACTTC.

The chain employs TRBV4-1 and TRBJ2-2; D gene unclear. The V end was cut by 3 bases, the J end by 7 bases, with 12 bases between. CDR1 MGHRA and CDR2 YSYEKL come from the germline V gene. The CDR3 covers 14 residues. The CDR3 region is CASSHPQVGGELFF. CDR3 DNA sequence: TGCGCCAGCAGCCACCCCCAGGTGGGCGGGGAGCTGTTTTTT.

This chain uses TRBV9 with TRBJ2-3, with 11 bases that match TRBD2. Germline V gene lookup returns CDR1 SGDLS and CDR2 YYNGEE. The CDR3 runs 16 residues. Trimming removed 3 bases from V and 3 bases from J; junction bases left unmatched: 6. The CDR3 region has the DNA TGTGCCAGCAGCGGCCCGGGACTAGCGGTTACAGATACGCAGTATTTT. Translating it yields CASSGPGLAVTDTQYF.

This sequence joins TRBV2 and TRBJ2-1; possibly TRBD1 for D (5 bases). This CDR3 is 18 amino acids long. Germline V lookup: CDR1 SNHLY, CDR2 FYNNEI. The V and J ends lost 5 bases and 10 bases respectively, with 30 bases between them. This CDR3 is CASSPIGQQVVRPSEQFF. The CDR3 nucleotides read TGTGCCAGCAGTCCAATCGGCCAACAGGTGGTCCGTCCCAGCGAGCAGTTCTTC.

V is TRBV7-9 and J is TRBJ2-1, with a tentative D call TRBD1 (6 bases). Between the trimmed V and J ends, which lost 5 bases and 5 bases, there was a span of 16 bases. CDR1 is SEHNR, CDR2 FQNEAQ, per germline (reference sequence). The CDR3 length is 15 residues. The CDR3 nucleotides are TGTGCCAGCAGCCCGAACAGGGATCGGCACAATGAGCAGTTCTTC. Its protein product is CASSPNRDRHNEQFF.

Many counts were recorded for this clonotype. Relative to the germline gene, one junction end is altered; a read error may explain this. This chain's CDR3 is CASSLDAGELFF. In DNA form, the CDR3 reads TGTGCCAGTAGTTTAGACGCCGGGGAGCTGTTTTTT. The chain carries TRBV19 and TRBJ2-2; D is unclear. This CDR3 is 12 amino acids long. CDR1 is LNHDA, CDR2 SQIVND, per germline (reference sequence).

The sample holds many counts of this clonotype. The V gene is TRBV29-1, the J gene TRBJ2-5; 10 nucleotides match TRBD1. The closer fit of TRBJ2-7 to the DNA end suggests the J call may be wrong. CDR1 SQVTM and CDR2 ANQGSEA come from the germline V gene. CDR3 length equals 14 residues. Here the CDR3 reads CSVENRDRGYEQYF. The CDR3 DNA follows: TGCAGCGTTGAAAACCGGGACAGGGGCTACGAGCAGTACTTC.

This clonotype occurred a few times. Mismatch with germline at one junction end may stem from a read error. V and J are TRBV7-2 and TRBJ2-7, with TRBD2 identical over 12 bases. CDR1 and CDR2 (germline): SGHTA, FQGNSA. The CDR3 spans 15 residues. CDR3 DNA sequence: TGTGCCAGCAGCTTAGAGGGACTAGCGGGCGCCGAGCAGCACTTC. Encoded protein: CASSLEGLAGAEQHF.

The CDR3: CSVESHGETQYF. The CDR3 DNA follows: TGCAGCGTTGAAAGTCATGGAGAGACCCAGTACTTC. This chain connects TRBV29-1 to TRBJ2-5; D is uncertain. The CDR3 extends over 12 amino acids. Germline lookup yields CDR1 SQVTM and CDR2 ANQGSEA. Trimming removed 2 bases at V and 4 bases at J, with 8 bases between.

J is TRBJ2-6 and V is TRBV11-2; D remains unclear. The germline V gene has CDR1 SGHAT and CDR2 FQNNGV. V was shortened by 5 bases and J by 0 bases, with 8 bases between the two germline ends. The CDR3 covers 15 residues. The CDR3 here is CASSPSDSGANVLTF. CDR3 DNA: TGTGCCAGCAGCCCGTCGGACTCTGGGGCCAACGTCCTGACTTTC.

V is TRBV9 and J is TRBJ2-3; 11 bases map to TRBD2. Germline V gene sequence: CDR1 SGDLS, CDR2 YYNGEE. This CDR3 region has 18 residues. V shed 0 bases and J 0 bases; nucleotides not matched to a gene: 6. CDR3 sequence reads: CASSVAGGLAESTDTQYF. The CDR3 DNA is TGTGCCAGCAGCGTAGCTGGGGGACTAGCGGAAAGCACAGATACGCAGTATTTT.

This clonotype was recorded a few times. V and J are TRBV20-1 and TRBJ2-2, with 8 bases fitting TRBD1. Germline V CDR1 and CDR2: DFQATT, SNEGSKA (reference sequence). This CDR3 has 14 residues. The V segment lost 6 bases and the J segment 4 bases; nucleotides outside the gene matches: 7. The CDR3 loop reads CSADPGGGTGELFF. CDR3 in DNA: TGCAGTGCCGACCCAGGGGGCGGCACCGGGGAGCTGTTTTTT.

The rearrangement links TRBV7-2 to TRBJ1-1; tentative D call: TRBD1 (5 bases). The V end lost 5 bases, the J end lost 7 bases, and 14 bases lay between the germline ends. This CDR3 region has 13 residues. Germline V gene lookup returns CDR1 SGHTA and CDR2 FQGNSA. The chain's CDR3 is CASSERGVSEAFF. In DNA, the CDR3 is TGTGCCAGCAGCGAAAGGGGCGTCAGTGAAGCTTTCTTT.

The rearrangement joins TRBV7-9 to TRBJ2-3, with D perhaps being TRBD1 or TRBD2 (5 bases each). The CDR3 runs to 14 residues. Trimming shortened V by 2 bases and J by 5 bases, and 11 bases separated the two germline ends. Germline CDR1 SEHNR, CDR2 FQNEAQ (reference sequence). Here the CDR3 reads CASSLFRDEDTQYF. Written as DNA, the CDR3 is TGTGCCAGCAGCTTATTTCGGGACGAAGATACGCAGTATTTT.